The sequence of this TCR beta chain was determined in a study of T cells in Graves' hyperthyroidism and ophthalmopathy. Broader study findings: Using 13 V-J features, a model discriminated ophthalmopathy from stable hyperthyroidism. Most thyroid-expanded clonotypes above 0.001 were also found in blood.

The CDR3 sequence is 15 residues long. The V end lost 2 bases, the J end lost 1 base, and 9 bases lay between the germline ends. Germline CDR1 is MNHEY and CDR2 is SMNVEV (reference sequence). The source material, RNA transcripts, was used to amplify TCR beta CDR3 regions. TCR CDR3 underwent first-round RT-PCR with the HTBI primer set. TCRdb re-called the multiplex PCR reads through MiXCR, storing one row per CDR3 protein. The table lists fewer than 250,000 distinct CDR3 sequences, about 15% of them singletons. Comment on this clonotype: Its target is not known.

The PBMCs were taken from approximately 9 ml of fresh peripheral blood. The receptor's source is a man aged 45 to 65 with Graves' hyperthyroidism. This chain uses TRBV27 with TRBJ2-1; a weak D match, TRBD2 (6 bases). Material: blood. CDR3 in amino acids: CASSLGAGSYNEQFF. CDR3 in DNA: TGTGCCAGCAGTTTAGGGGCGGGGTCCTACAATGAGCAGTTCTTC.